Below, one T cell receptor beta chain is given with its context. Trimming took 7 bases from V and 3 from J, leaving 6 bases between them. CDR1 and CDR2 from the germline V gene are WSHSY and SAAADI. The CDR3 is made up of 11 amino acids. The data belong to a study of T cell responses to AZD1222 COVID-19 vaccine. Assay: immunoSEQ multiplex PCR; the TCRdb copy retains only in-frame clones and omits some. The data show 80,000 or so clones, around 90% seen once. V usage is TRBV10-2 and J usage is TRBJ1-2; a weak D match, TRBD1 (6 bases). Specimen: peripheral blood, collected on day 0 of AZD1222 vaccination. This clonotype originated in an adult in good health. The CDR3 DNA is TGCGCCAGCACAGGGGACTATGGCTACACCTTC. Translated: CASTGDYGYTF.